The 20 T cell receptor beta chains listed next were all sequenced from one sample in a study of Ad26.COV2.S vaccination and SARS-CoV-2 variants. TCRdb's table, derived via immunoSEQ multiplex PCR, lists solely in-frame clones and lacks some. Here the sample spans about 350,000 clones, around 89% being singletons. Treatment: around 19 received Ad26.COV2.S at low or high dose, single or two shots; roughly five received placebo; per-sample allocation not given. Each sample was drawn 63 days after the first injection (of vaccine or placebo). The source material was peripheral blood, sampled in a trial of Ad26.COV2.S vaccine versus placebo. Receptor source: a person aged 18-65 years who received the Ad26.COV2.S COVID-19 vaccine or a placebo.

This clone was seen once. The chain couples TRBV27 to TRBJ2-7; 11 positions match TRBD1. The V and J ends lost 5 bases and 4 bases, in that order; junction bases with no gene match: 7. This CDR3 has 15 residues. Per the germline V gene, CDR1 is MNHEY and CDR2 is SMNVEV (reference sequence). As DNA, the CDR3 is TGTGCCAGCAGTCCTAGGACAGGGGGCCGGTACGAGCAGTACTTC. It codes for CASSPRTGGRYEQYF.

DNA for the CDR3: TGCAGCGTTGATGTGGATGGGAATGAGCAGTTCTTC. Amino acids: CSVDVDGNEQFF. V and J are TRBV29-1 and TRBJ2-1, with D hard to call. CDR3 length equals 12 residues. Trimming removed 3 bases from V and 7 bases from J, with 10 bases in between. CDR1 and CDR2 (germline): SQVTM, ANQGSEA.

In its sample, this clone was seen once. This chain links TRBV6-2 or TRBV6-3 with TRBJ2-1; D is unclear. The germline CDR1 and CDR2 sequences are MNHEY and SVGEGT. V lost 4 bases to trimming and J lost 12 bases, with 16 bases between them. There are 13 residues in the CDR3. The CDR3 protein is CASSSPSKPGQFF. The DNA for the CDR3 is TGTGCCAGCAGTTCCCCGAGTAAACCCGGGCAGTTCTTC.

The rearrangement uses TRBV7-2 and TRBJ2-3; D remains unclear. This CDR3 contains 13 residues. V dropped 2 bases and J dropped 6 bases, with 9 bases sitting between them. Germline V gene data show CDR1 as SGHTA and CDR2 as FQGNSA. CDR3 nucleotide sequence: TGTGCCAGCAGCTTAAGGGCCAAGGATACGCAGTATTTT. This gives the protein CASSLRAKDTQYF.

The V call is TRBV7-2, the J call TRBJ2-7; D might be TRBD2 (6 bases). This CDR3 region has 13 residues. Deletions cut 5 bases from V and 4 bases from J, with 12 bases between. Germline V gene lookup returns CDR1 SGHTA and CDR2 FQGNSA. In DNA form, the CDR3 reads TGTGCCAGCAGCGTGGGGAGGAGGTACGAGCAGTACTTC. Its protein product is CASSVGRRYEQYF.

The V gene is TRBV5-5, the J gene TRBJ2-6; D ambiguous. The V end was cut by 0 bases, the J end by 0 bases, with 4 bases between. Germline CDR1 SGHKS, CDR2 YYEKEE (reference sequence). This CDR3 is 15 amino acids long. CDR3 sequence reads: CASSLASSGANVLTF. CDR3 DNA sequence: TGTGCCAGCAGCTTGGCGAGCTCTGGGGCCAACGTCCTGACTTTC.

CDR3 residues: CASSQGTGGIGEAFF. The CDR3 DNA reads as TGTGCCAGCAGCCAAGGGACAGGGGGAATAGGTGAAGCTTTCTTT. The V gene is TRBV3-1 (or the pseudogene TRBV3-2), the J gene TRBJ1-1; 10 bases map to TRBD1. V gave up 1 base and J gave up 7 bases; unmatched junction bases: 6. This CDR3 is 15 amino acids long. Per the germline V gene, CDR1 is LGHDT and CDR2 is YNNKEL (reference sequence).

This clone was recorded once. This chain links TRBV12-5 with TRBJ2-1; D is possibly TRBD1 (6 bases). The CDR3 runs 16 residues. V was pared by 0 bases and J by 3 bases, with 12 bases between. The germline CDR1 and CDR2 sequences are LGHNT and FRNRAP. This chain's CDR3 is CASGLVVDRVYNEQFF. The DNA of the CDR3 is TGTGCTAGTGGTTTGGTAGTGGACAGAGTCTACAATGAGCAGTTCTTC.

V and J are TRBV5-5 and TRBJ1-1; no clear D. Germline loops: CDR1 SGHKS, CDR2 YYEKEE (reference sequence). Deletions cut 2 bases from V and 2 bases from J, with 7 bases between. This CDR3 region has 13 residues. The CDR3 DNA sequence: TGTGCCAGCAGCTTAGGGCCTAACACTGAAGCTTTCTTT. It specifies CASSLGPNTEAFF.

This chain uses TRBV19 with TRBJ1-1; 7 nucleotides align to TRBD1. The germline gives CDR1 LNHDA, CDR2 SQIVND (reference sequence). V shed 1 base and J 11 bases; nucleotides not matched to a gene: 7. The CDR3 spans 13 residues. The chain's CDR3 is CASSIGGGAYAFF. CDR3 nucleotide sequence: TGTGCCAGTAGTATAGGAGGGGGCGCTTACGCTTTCTTT.

The chain joins TRBV9 to TRBJ1-2; TRBD1 is a possible D gene (6 bases). Germline V gene lookup returns CDR1 SGDLS and CDR2 YYNGEE. The CDR3 consists of 12 residues. V lost 3 bases and J lost 8, with 11 bases in between. The CDR3: CASSGTGWGYTF. CDR3 in DNA: TGTGCCAGCAGCGGTACAGGGTGGGGCTACACCTTC.

The chain combines TRBV3-1 (or the pseudogene TRBV3-2) with TRBJ2-5; no reliable D call. Germline CDR1 is LGHDT and CDR2 is YNNKEL (reference sequence). Trimming left V 4 bases short and J 5 bases short, with 14 bases between. The CDR3 loop spans 14 amino acids. CDR3 bases: TGTGCCAGCAGCCTTTTCAAAGGGTCGGAGACCCAGTACTTC. This gives the protein CASSLFKGSETQYF.

The V gene is TRBV18, the J gene TRBJ2-3; 12 positions match TRBD2. The CDR3 contains 18 residues. Germline CDR1 and CDR2: KGHSH and LQKENI. Losses at the gene ends were 1 base for V and 2 bases for J; bases not matched to a gene: 7. The CDR3 loop is CASSPQRLAGAVTDTQYF. The CDR3 DNA is TGTGCCAGCTCACCACAAAGACTAGCGGGGGCCGTCACAGATACGCAGTATTTT.

The chain couples TRBV6-6 to TRBJ1-1; D remains unclear. The germline V gene encodes CDR1 MNHNY and CDR2 SVGAGI (reference sequence). Trimming took 0 bases from V and 0 from J, leaving 11 bases between them. This CDR3 is built from 16 residues. The CDR3 DNA is TGTGCCAGCAGTTACTCTGGCCCGTCAATGAACACTGAAGCTTTCTTT. Its protein product is CASSYSGPSMNTEAFF.

The rearrangement uses TRBV29-1 and TRBJ2-7; weak D call: TRBD2 (6 bases). With 7 bases removed from V and 7 bases from J, the gap between germline ends came to 14 bases. Germline V gives CDR1 SQVTM, CDR2 ANQGSEA. CDR3 length: 11 amino acids. The CDR3 region is CSAGVSGEQYF. CDR3 nucleotide sequence: TGCAGCGCCGGGGTCAGCGGGGAGCAGTACTTC.

This chain connects TRBV4-2 to TRBJ2-7; the D is unclear. The CDR3 runs 16 residues. Germline V gene lookup returns CDR1 LGHNA and CDR2 YNFKEQ. Trimming cost V 0 bases and J 1 base, with 13 bases left between them. CDR3 coding DNA: TGTGCCAGCAGCCAAGATCTAGGAATGATGTCCTACGAGCAGTACTTC. This sequence encodes CASSQDLGMMSYEQYF.

The chain combines TRBV5-1 with TRBJ2-5, with TRBD1 matching 10 bases. The CDR3 is made up of 16 amino acids. V shed 0 bases and J 4 bases; nucleotides not matched to a gene: 6. Germline values: CDR1 SGHRS, CDR2 YFSETQ. Here the CDR3 DNA reads TGCGCCAGCAGCTTGGCCGGGACAGGGGAGGGAGAGACCCAGTACTTC. This encodes CASSLAGTGEGETQYF. Full variable domain (outside the CDR3, taken from reference TRBV5-1 and TRBJ2-5): KAGVTQTPRYLIKTRGQQVTLSCSPISGHRSVSWYQQTPGQGLQFLFEYFSETQRNKGNFPGRFSGRQFSNSRSEMNVSTLELGDSALYLCASSLAGTGEGETQYFGPGTRLLVL.

V gene TRBV5-1 combines with J gene TRBJ1-6; D remains unclear. Germline CDR1 and CDR2: SGHRS and YFSETQ. The V end was cut by 4 bases, the J end by 5 bases, with 13 bases between. The CDR3 is 15 amino acids. The chain's CDR3 is CASSRYDGDNSPLHF. CDR3 nucleotide sequence: TGCGCCAGCAGCCGATACGACGGAGATAATTCACCCCTCCACTTT.

At least ten counts were recorded for this clone. The chain employs TRBV6-4 and TRBJ2-3; TRBD1 agrees at 8 bases. Losses at the gene ends were 4 bases for V and 4 bases for J; bases not matched to a gene: 4. The CDR3 is 14 amino acids. The germline V gene encodes CDR1 MRHNA and CDR2 SNTAGT. This CDR3 reads CASSAAGGADTQYF. As DNA, the CDR3 is TGTGCCAGCAGTGCGGCAGGGGGCGCAGATACGCAGTATTTT.

J is TRBJ1-5 and V is TRBV7-2; D perhaps matches TRBD1 (5 bases). Germline V gene lookup returns CDR1 SGHTA and CDR2 FQGNSA. This CDR3 spans 15 amino acids. V was pared by 5 bases and J by 3 bases, with 14 bases between. CDR3 region: CASSLGPGTNQPQHF. In nucleotides, the CDR3 is TGTGCCAGCAGCCTGGGGCCAGGGACCAATCAGCCCCAGCATTTT.